The entry below describes one T cell receptor (beta chain). Its specificity is unknown. This sample stems from a study of blood T cells in healthy people across ages. Sample-barcoded 5' priming and a J-beta primer mix drove a second PCR of roughly 6 to 12 cycles. TCRdb passed the 5' RACE reads through MiXCR, listing each CDR3 protein once. The table has 920,000 or so distinct CDR3 sequences, roughly 45% seen once. Healthy Russian Caucasian donors spanned ages about 6 to 95 years. A minimum of 7 million PBMCs was isolated per sample. Study-wide results and limits: Diversity estimates drawn from one million T cells were deemed underestimates.

Germline CDR1 MDHEN, CDR2 SYDVKM. V shed 4 bases and J 5 bases; nucleotides not matched to a gene: 6. The CDR3 is 15 amino acids. The genes are TRBV28 and TRBJ2-5; 11 positions agree with TRBD1. The origin of this receptor is a woman aged 55-75 years in good health. Sequencing used blood. CDR3 nucleotides: TGTGCCAGCAGTTCTGCAAGGACAGGGGGCGAGACCCAGTACTTC. Protein: CASSSARTGGETQYF.